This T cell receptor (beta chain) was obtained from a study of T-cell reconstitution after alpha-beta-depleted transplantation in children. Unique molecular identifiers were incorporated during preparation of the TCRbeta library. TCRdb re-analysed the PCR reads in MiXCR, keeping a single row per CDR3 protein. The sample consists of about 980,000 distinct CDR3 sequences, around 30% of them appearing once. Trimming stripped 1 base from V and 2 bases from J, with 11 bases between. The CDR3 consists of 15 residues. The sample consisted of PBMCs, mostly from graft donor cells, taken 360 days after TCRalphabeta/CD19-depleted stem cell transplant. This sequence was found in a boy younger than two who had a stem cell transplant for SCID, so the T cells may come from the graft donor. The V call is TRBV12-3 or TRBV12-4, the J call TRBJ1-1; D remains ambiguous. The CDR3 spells CASSLGYSVNTEAFF. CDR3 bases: TGTGCCAGCAGTTTAGGGTACTCCGTAAACACTGAAGCTTTCTTT.